The 12 T cell receptor beta chains below were found in one sample sequenced in a study of radiation and T cells in renal cell carcinoma. Stated time point: blood 2 weeks post-SBRT. Stated treatment: 15 Gy SBRT to primary tumor, nephrectomy 4 weeks later. Sequencing was performed with immunoSEQ multiplex PCR; in TCRdb, only in-frame clones are kept and a portion is missing. The data show 100,000 to 150,000 clones, with about four fifths seen just once and under 6.5% held by the top ten. The sequenced sample was blood, obtained from a patient whose treatment included radiotherapy and nephrectomy. The receptors shown here come from a man aged 50-59 years with renal cell carcinoma.

This chain links TRBV29-1 with TRBJ2-7; TRBD1 matches at 9 bases. The CDR3 covers 13 residues. Per germline, CDR1 SQVTM and CDR2 ANQGSEA. Trimming at V came to 2 bases and at J to 4 bases, leaving 3 bases not matched to a gene. The DNA for the CDR3 is TGCAGCGTTGAAATCGGGACAGGGTACGAGCAGTACTTC. Translated, it gives CSVEIGTGYEQYF.

The chain recombines TRBV6-1 with TRBJ2-6; D is perhaps TRBD1 (5 bases). V lost 3 bases, J lost 0 bases, and 6 bases lay in between. Germline CDR1 reads MNHNS; CDR2 reads SASEGT. This CDR3 has 15 amino acids. CDR3 nucleotide sequence: TGTGCCAGCAGTGACAGGGTCTCTGGGGCCAACGTCCTGACTTTC. The encoded protein is CASSDRVSGANVLTF.

The CDR3 nucleotides are TGCGCCAGCAGTTTCTCTGATGAGCAGTTCTTC. This sequence encodes CASSFSDEQFF. J is TRBJ2-1 and V is TRBV5-1; no reliable D call. CDR3 size: 11 residues. Germline V CDR1 and CDR2: SGHRS, YFSETQ. V was trimmed by 5 bases and J by 8 bases, leaving 8 bases between them.

This rearrangement joins TRBV19 to TRBJ1-5, with 8 bases that match TRBD1. J lost 0 bases, V lost 7 bases, and 5 bases had no gene match. This CDR3 has 15 amino acids. Germline V gene sequence: CDR1 LNHDA, CDR2 SQIVND (reference sequence). CDR3 amino acids: CASKDRANSNQPQHF. Written as DNA, the CDR3 is TGTGCCAGTAAGGACAGGGCCAATAGCAATCAGCCCCAGCATTTT.

This sequence joins TRBV5-4 and TRBJ2-5; D might be TRBD1 (5 bases). Germline CDR1 reads SGHNT; CDR2 reads YYREEE (reference sequence). The CDR3 has 15 amino acids. Trimming shortened V by 3 bases and J by 5 bases, and 17 bases separated the two germline ends. CDR3 bases: TGTGCCAGCAGCTCGCCGGGCCAGGGTAGGGAGACCCAGTACTTC. This translates into CASSSPGQGRETQYF.

This clone was seen a few times. The J gene is TRBJ1-1, the V gene TRBV6-5; 8 bases fit TRBD1. The CDR3 is 13 residues long. Germline CDR1 MNHEY, CDR2 SVGAGI. J lost 5 bases, V lost 8 bases, and 7 bases had no gene match. The CDR3 region is CASQSGGWTEAFF. CDR3 bases: TGTGCCAGCCAGTCAGGGGGCTGGACTGAAGCTTTCTTT.

The chain uses TRBV7-8 and TRBJ2-1, with TRBD2 identical over 7 bases. With 5 bases clipped from V and 0 bases from J, the junction kept 10 bases outside the gene matches. CDR1 and CDR2 from the germline V gene are SGHVS and FQNEAQ. This CDR3 has 17 residues. CDR3 sequence: CASSVPLRERSYNEQFF. CDR3 coding DNA: TGTGCCAGCAGCGTACCCCTGCGGGAGCGCTCCTACAATGAGCAGTTCTTC. Full variable domain (rest looked up from reference TRBV7-8 and TRBJ2-1): GAGVSQSPRYKVAKRGQDVALRCDPISGHVSLFWYQQALGQGPEFLTYFQNEAQLDKSGLPSDRFFAERPEGSVSTLKIQRTQQEDSAVYLCASSVPLRERSYNEQFFGPGTRLTVL.

The CDR3 nucleotides read TGTGCCAGCTCACCGACACAGGGTAGCCTTGATCAGCCCCAGCATTTT. This encodes CASSPTQGSLDQPQHF. The gene calls are TRBV18 and TRBJ1-5, with a possible D match to TRBD1 (6 bases). Trimming removed 3 bases at V and 5 bases at J, with 17 bases between. This CDR3 comprises 16 residues. Germline lookup yields CDR1 KGHSH and CDR2 LQKENI.

The gene calls are TRBV5-1 and TRBJ1-1; D unresolved. Germline V gene data show CDR1 as SGHRS and CDR2 as YFSETQ. The CDR3 loop spans 13 amino acids. The V and J ends lost 0 bases and 2 bases respectively, with 5 bases between them. The CDR3: CASSLAPNTEAFF. The CDR3 coding sequence is TGCGCCAGCAGCTTGGCCCCTAACACTGAAGCTTTCTTT.

This chain joins TRBV9 and TRBJ2-5; D remains unclear. CDR3 length equals 13 residues. From germline, CDR1 is SGDLS and CDR2 YYNGEE. Trimming stripped 2 bases from V and 5 bases from J, with 10 bases between. The CDR3 sequence: CASSVLDQETQYF. The CDR3 nucleotides read TGTGCCAGCAGCGTTTTGGATCAGGAGACCCAGTACTTC.

The chain employs TRBV5-5 and TRBJ1-2; D uncertain. Trimming left V 2 bases short and J 4 bases short, with 15 bases between. The CDR3 consists of 15 residues. Germline V gives CDR1 SGHKS, CDR2 YYEKEE (reference sequence). In nucleotides, the CDR3 is TGTGCCAGCAGCTTTGCACTCGACGGAACCTATGGCTACACCTTC. This gives the protein CASSFALDGTYGYTF.

V gene TRBV18 combines with J gene TRBJ2-5, with D unresolved. V was clipped by 1 base and J by 5 bases, with 11 bases between them. CDR3 length: 14 residues. Germline CDR1 reads KGHSH; CDR2 reads LQKENI. The DNA for the CDR3 is TGTGCCAGCTCACCACTCCCTTCAAGGGAGACCCAGTACTTC. Its translation: CASSPLPSRETQYF.